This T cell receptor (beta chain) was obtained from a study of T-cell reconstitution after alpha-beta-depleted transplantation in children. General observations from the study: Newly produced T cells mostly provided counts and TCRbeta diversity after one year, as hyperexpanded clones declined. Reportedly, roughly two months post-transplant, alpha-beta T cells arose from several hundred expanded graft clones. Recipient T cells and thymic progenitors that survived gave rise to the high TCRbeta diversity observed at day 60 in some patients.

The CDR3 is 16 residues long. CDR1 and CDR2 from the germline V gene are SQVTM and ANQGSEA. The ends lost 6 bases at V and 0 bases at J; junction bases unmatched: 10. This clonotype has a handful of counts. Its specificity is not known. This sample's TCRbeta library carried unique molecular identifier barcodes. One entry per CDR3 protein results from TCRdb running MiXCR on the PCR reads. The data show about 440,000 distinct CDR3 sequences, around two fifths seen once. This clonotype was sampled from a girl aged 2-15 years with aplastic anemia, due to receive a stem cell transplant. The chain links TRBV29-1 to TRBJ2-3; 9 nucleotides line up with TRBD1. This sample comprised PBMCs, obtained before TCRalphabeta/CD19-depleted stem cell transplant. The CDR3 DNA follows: TGCAGCGTCGCGTCTTCACAGGGGGCTAGCACAGATACGCAGTATTTT. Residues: CSVASSQGASTDTQYF.